This T cell receptor beta chain was retrieved from a study of blood T cells in healthy people across ages. Points from the study as a whole: Age showed a roughly linear inverse relationship with TCR beta diversity per million T cells. Underestimates were what the diversity estimates from one million T cells were considered to be.

Alongside a J-beta primer mix, a sample-barcoded 5' primer served in a second PCR lasting roughly 6 to 12 cycles. Each CDR3 protein gets one entry after TCRdb re-called the 5' RACE reads with MiXCR. The sample has about 1,500,000 distinct CDR3 sequences; approximately 38% are singletons. PBMCs were isolated at a quantity of at least 6.5 million per sample. The amount of total RNA extracted per sample was at least 6 micrograms. This clonotype has just one count. The antigen is not known. The V and J ends lost 0 bases and 6 bases respectively, with 18 bases between them. The CDR3 covers 17 residues. Looked up from germline, CDR1 is MGHRA and CDR2 is YSYEKL.

Sequencing was performed on blood. The TCR was taken from a young woman in good health. The rearrangement joins TRBV4-1 to TRBJ2-1; D is undetermined. The CDR3 region is CASSQESQRERPNEQFF. CDR3 coding DNA: TGCGCCAGCAGCCAAGAGAGCCAGCGAGAGAGACCCAATGAGCAGTTCTTC.